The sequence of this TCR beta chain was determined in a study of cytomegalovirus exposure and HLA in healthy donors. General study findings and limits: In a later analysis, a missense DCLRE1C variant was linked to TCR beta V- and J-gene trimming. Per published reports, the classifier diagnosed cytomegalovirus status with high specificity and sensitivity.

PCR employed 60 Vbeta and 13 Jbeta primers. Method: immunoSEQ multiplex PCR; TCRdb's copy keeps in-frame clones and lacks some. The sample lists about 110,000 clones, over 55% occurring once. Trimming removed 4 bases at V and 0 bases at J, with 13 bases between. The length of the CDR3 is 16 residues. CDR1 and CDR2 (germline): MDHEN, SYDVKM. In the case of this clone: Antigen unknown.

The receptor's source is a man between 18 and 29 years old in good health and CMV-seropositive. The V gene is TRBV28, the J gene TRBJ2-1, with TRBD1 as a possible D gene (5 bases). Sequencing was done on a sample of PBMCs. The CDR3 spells CASSSLDSSSYNEQFF. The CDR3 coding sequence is TGTGCCAGCAGTTCTTTAGACAGCTCCTCCTACAATGAGCAGTTCTTC.